This is a list of T cell receptor beta chains from one sample in a study of blood T cells in healthy people across ages. TCRdb re-called the 5' RACE reads with MiXCR, one entry per CDR3 protein. The table shows approximately 730,000 distinct CDR3 sequences, with approximately 39% occurring only once. Specimen: blood. These receptors came from a woman aged 55 to 70 in good health. Both conserved end residues are part of each CDR3. A D gene is named only where the DNA matches it firmly. Rows may omit the clone size; those that give it use once, few, many or a size class.

size	D	J	V	DNA	CDR3
-	TRBD2	TRBJ2-7	TRBV4-2	TGTACCAGCAGCCACGGGACTAGCGGAGACTACGAGCAGTACTTC	CTSSHGTSGDYEQYF
few	-	TRBJ1-2	TRBV20-1	TGCAGTGCGCCCTATCGAGGGGGCTACACCTTC	CSAPYRGGYTF
-	-	TRBJ2-7	TRBV18	TGTGCCAGCTCACTTCGTAGGGGGGCACCGACCTACGAGCAGTACTTC	CASSLRRGAPTYEQYF
once	-	TRBJ2-5	TRBV7-2	TGTGCCAGCAGCCTTGCACCTTACCAAGAGACCCAGTACTTC	CASSLAPYQETQYF
-	-	TRBJ1-2	TRBV28	TGTGCCAGCAGTTTCGGGGGGAGGAGCTACACCTTC	CASSFGGRSYTF
once	TRBD2	TRBJ2-1	TRBV20-1	TGCAGTGCTGGAGAGGGGCATACTAGCGGGAGAGAGCAGTTCTTC	CSAGEGHTSGREQFF
few	-	TRBJ2-1	TRBV7-3	TGTGCCAGCAGCTTGAAGAACAGGAATGAGCAGTTCTTC	CASSLKNRNEQFF
-	TRBD2	TRBJ2-1	TRBV4-3	TGCGCCAGCAGCCAAGAGGCGGGAGGGCTTCTTCAGGAGCAGTTCTTC	CASSQEAGGLLQEQFF
few	TRBD2	TRBJ2-7	TRBV5-5	TGTGCCAGCAGCCGTACTACAGGGGTAGAGGCTAGCGGGAGGCCCTACGAGCAGTACTTC	CASSRTTGVEASGRPYEQYF
few	-	TRBJ1-2	TRBV29-1	TGCAGCGTTGAGAACATCCCCTCGGATGGCTACACCTTC	CSVENIPSDGYTF
-	TRBD2	TRBJ2-1	TRBV5-4	TGTGCCAGCAGCCCTGGGACTAGCGGGAGGAGGAATGAGCAGTTCTTC	CASSPGTSGRRNEQFF
-	-	TRBJ2-7	TRBV6-5	TGTGCCAGCAGTTACTCTGACAGCCTAGCGAGCTCCTACGAGCAGTACTTC	CASSYSDSLASSYEQYF
-	TRBD2	TRBJ2-1	TRBV7-2	TGTGCCAGCAGCTTAGCGGGAGTAGCGGGGGGTTACAATGAGCAGTTCTTC	CASSLAGVAGGYNEQFF
few	-	TRBJ2-5	TRBV20-1	TGCAGTGCCGACCACAGAAAAAAAGAGACCCAGTACTTC	CSADHRKKETQYF
few	-	TRBJ1-2	TRBV20-1	TGCAGCACACCGGGTACAGTTAACTATGGCTACACCTTC	CSTPGTVNYGYTF
-	-	TRBJ1-2	TRBV20-1	TGCAGTGCTCCACAGGACGGGAACTATGGCTACACCTTC	CSAPQDGNYGYTF
-	-	TRBJ2-7	TRBV7-9	TGTGCCAGCAGCTTAGACGGAGGCGGCTACGAGCAGTACTTC	CASSLDGGGYEQYF
-	TRBD2	TRBJ2-7	TRBV18	TGTGCCAGCTCACCACGTGTGGCGGGAGGCTCCTCCTACGAGCAGTACTTC	CASSPRVAGGSSYEQYF
few	-	TRBJ1-1	TRBV18	TGTGCCAGCTCACCCATGGACAGAACTGAAGCTTTCTTT	CASSPMDRTEAFF
-	TRBD1	TRBJ2-7	TRBV20-1	TGCAGTGCCAAGACAGGGTTGTCCGAGCAGTACTTC	CSAKTGLSEQYF
once	-	TRBJ1-3	TRBV4-2	TGTGCCAACAGCCAAGACCCGACAGGATCTGGAAACACCATATATTTT	CANSQDPTGSGNTIYF
-	-	TRBJ2-6	TRBV27	TGTGCCACCGGGGGAGTTTACTCTGGGGCCAACGTCCTGACTTTC	CATGGVYSGANVLTF
-	TRBD1	TRBJ2-5	TRBV5-1	TGCGCCAGCAGCCGCGAGCCAGGGGGCGGCCAAGAGACCCAGTACTTC	CASSREPGGGQETQYF
-	TRBD2	TRBJ2-7	TRBV28	TGTGCCAGCAGTTTCCGCGGACTAGCGGAGGGCGAGCAGTACTTC	CASSFRGLAEGEQYF
-	-	TRBJ1-4	TRBV28	TGTGCCAGCAGTTTATTGGGAACAGGGTCGCTTACTAATGAAAAACTGTTTTTT	CASSLLGTGSLTNEKLFF
-	TRBD2	TRBJ2-1	TRBV28	TGTGCCAGCAGTTTATGGGAGGGACTAGCGGAGCACGATGAGCAGTTCTTC	CASSLWEGLAEHDEQFF
few	-	TRBJ2-5	TRBV24-1	TGTGCCACCAGTGATCCGAACCCCGGGACAAAAGAGACCCAGTACTTC	CATSDPNPGTKETQYF